This entry features one TCR beta chain sequence. This entry belongs to a study of Graves' ophthalmopathy and Graves' hyperthyroidism. Investigators amplified TCR beta CDR3 regions from RNA transcripts. First-round RT-PCR used HTBI primers; second-round multiplex PCR followed. TCRdb redid the calling of the multiplex PCR reads with MiXCR, one entry per CDR3 protein. The profile shows approximately 210,000 distinct CDR3 sequences, just under 30% of them singletons. Germline values: CDR1 WNHNN, CDR2 SYGVQD (reference sequence). Losses at the gene ends were 3 bases for V and 9 bases for J; bases not matched to a gene: 11. This CDR3 has 16 residues.

Specimen: peripheral blood. This receptor was taken from a man aged 45-65 years with Graves' ophthalmopathy. The gene calls are TRBV10-1 and TRBJ2-2; 9 positions match TRBD2. The CDR3 bases are TGCGCCAGCAGTGAACGGCTAGCGGGAAGCCCCAGGGAGCTGTTTTTT. Amino acids: CASSERLAGSPRELFF.